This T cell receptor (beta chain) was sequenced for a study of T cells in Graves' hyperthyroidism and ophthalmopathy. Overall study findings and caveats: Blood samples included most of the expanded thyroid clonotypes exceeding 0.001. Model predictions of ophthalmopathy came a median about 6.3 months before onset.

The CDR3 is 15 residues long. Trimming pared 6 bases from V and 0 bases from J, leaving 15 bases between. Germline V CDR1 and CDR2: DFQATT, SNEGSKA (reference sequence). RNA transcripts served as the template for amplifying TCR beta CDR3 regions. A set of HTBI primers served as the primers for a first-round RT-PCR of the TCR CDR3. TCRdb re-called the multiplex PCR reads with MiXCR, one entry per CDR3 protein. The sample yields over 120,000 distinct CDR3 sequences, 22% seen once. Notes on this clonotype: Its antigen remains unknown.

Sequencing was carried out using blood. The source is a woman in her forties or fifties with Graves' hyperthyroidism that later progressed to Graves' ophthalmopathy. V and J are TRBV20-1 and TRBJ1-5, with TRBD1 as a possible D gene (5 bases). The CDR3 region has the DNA TGCAGTGCAACGACAGATGGCTATAGCAATCAGCCCCAGCATTTT. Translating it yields CSATTDGYSNQPQHF.